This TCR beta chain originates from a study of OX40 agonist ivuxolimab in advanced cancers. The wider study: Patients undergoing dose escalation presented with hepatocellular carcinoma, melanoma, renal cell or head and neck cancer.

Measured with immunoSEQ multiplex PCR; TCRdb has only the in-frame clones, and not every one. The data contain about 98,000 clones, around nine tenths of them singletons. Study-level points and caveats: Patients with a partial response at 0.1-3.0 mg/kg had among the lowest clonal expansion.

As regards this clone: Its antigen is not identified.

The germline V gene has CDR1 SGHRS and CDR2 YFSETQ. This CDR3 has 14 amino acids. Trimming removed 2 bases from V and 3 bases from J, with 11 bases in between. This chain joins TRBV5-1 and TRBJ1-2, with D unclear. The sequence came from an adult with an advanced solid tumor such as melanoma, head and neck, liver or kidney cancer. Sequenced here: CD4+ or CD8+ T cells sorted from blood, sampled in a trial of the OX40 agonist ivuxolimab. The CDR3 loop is CASSFGSGDYGYTF. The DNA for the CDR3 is TGCGCCAGCAGCTTTGGGAGCGGGGACTATGGCTACACCTTC. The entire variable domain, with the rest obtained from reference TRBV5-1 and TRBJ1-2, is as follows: KAGVTQTPRYLIKTRGQQVTLSCSPISGHRSVSWYQQTPGQGLQFLFEYFSETQRNKGNFPGRFSGRQFSNSRSEMNVSTLELGDSALYLCASSFGSGDYGYTFGSGTRLTVV.